This passage covers 18 T cell receptor beta chains from one sample sequenced in a study of T cells in Graves' hyperthyroidism and ophthalmopathy. RNA transcripts yielded amplified TCR beta CDR3 regions. An initial round of RT-PCR targeting the TCR CDR3 relied on the HTBI primer set. TCRdb re-derived calls from the multiplex PCR reads in MiXCR, one entry per CDR3 protein. The repertoire has approximately 640,000 distinct CDR3 sequences, just under 45% of them found once; the top ten carry about 7.2%. Source material: peripheral blood or thyroid tissue (not recorded which). The receptors derive from an adult man with Graves' disease, either hyperthyroidism or ophthalmopathy (not recorded which).

This clonotype was observed a few times. This sequence joins TRBV7-2 and TRBJ1-6; D uncertain. The germline CDR1 and CDR2 sequences are SGHTA and FQGNSA. The CDR3 totals 17 residues. Between the trimmed V and J ends, which lost 5 bases and 2 bases, there was a span of 16 bases. The CDR3 DNA is TGTGCCAGCAGCCTATCGACATTTCCGACCTATAATTCACCCCTCCACTTT. The encoded protein is CASSLSTFPTYNSPLHF.

In its sample, this clonotype was seen many times. The chain has TRBV10-3 and TRBJ1-1, with D hard to call. CDR1 ENHRY and CDR2 SYGVKD come from the germline V gene. The CDR3 runs to 15 residues. With 0 bases removed from V and 3 bases from J, the gap between germline ends came to 11 bases. The CDR3 spells CAISESTRRDTEAFF. The DNA of the CDR3 is TGTGCCATCAGTGAGTCGACTCGGCGGGACACTGAAGCTTTCTTT.

The V call is TRBV2, the J call TRBJ2-7; no reliable D call. Between the trimmed V and J ends, which lost 5 bases and 5 bases, there was a span of 16 bases. There are 14 residues in the CDR3. Per the germline V gene, CDR1 is SNHLY and CDR2 is FYNNEI. The CDR3, as DNA: TGTGCCAGCAGTTCCCCCGACGGCTATGACGAGCAGTACTTC. It yields the protein CASSSPDGYDEQYF.

This chain uses TRBV11-2 with TRBJ1-3, with 9 bases fitting TRBD1. From germline, CDR1 is SGHAT and CDR2 FQNNGV. CDR3 length equals 15 residues. V shed 4 bases, J shed 4 bases, and the junction held 5 bases outside the gene matches. CDR3 coding DNA: TGTGCCAGCAGCTCACGACAGGGGGTCGGAAACACCATATATTTT. Its protein product is CASSSRQGVGNTIYF.

The chain combines TRBV6-5 with TRBJ1-1; 7 bases are shared with TRBD1. With V trimmed by 2 bases and J by 0 bases, 6 bases remained unmatched. Germline V gene sequence: CDR1 MNHEY, CDR2 SVGAGI. This CDR3 is 16 amino acids long. CDR3 sequence: CASSYQRQGVNTEAFF. The DNA for the CDR3 is TGTGCCAGCAGTTACCAACGACAGGGTGTGAACACTGAAGCTTTCTTT.

This clonotype was seen a handful of times. The gene calls are TRBV20-1 and TRBJ1-2; D uncertain. The CDR3 is 16 amino acids. Germline assignment: CDR1 DFQATT and CDR2 SNEGSKA (reference sequence). Trimming cost V 0 bases and J 8 bases, with 22 bases left between them. The CDR3 region is CSARDPLLSVGGGYTF. Here the CDR3 DNA reads TGCAGTGCTAGAGATCCCCTCCTGTCGGTCGGAGGGGGCTACACCTTC.

This clonotype was detected many times. The chain has TRBV7-3 and TRBJ2-7; D is ambiguous. This CDR3 is built from 13 residues. Germline lookup yields CDR1 SGHTA and CDR2 FQGTGA. V gave up 4 bases and J gave up 4 bases, with 11 bases separating them. Here the CDR3 reads CASSYGAAYEQYF. The CDR3 bases are TGTGCCAGCAGCTACGGTGCTGCTTACGAGCAGTACTTC.

To note about this clonotype: This is likely a read error, given that the CDR3 carries no conserved phenylalanine or tryptophan at its end. It is unclear where the CDR3 begins or ends on the DNA, so no DNA is shown, and the CDR3 is as TCRdb lists it. V and J are TRBV11-2 and TRBJ2-6; the table's D call TRBD2 went unverified against the DNA. Germline CDR1 is SGHAT and CDR2 is FQNNGV. The CDR3 is made up of 8 amino acids, end residues included. CDR3 sequence reads: CASSAGTS.

About this clonotype itself: This may be a read error, as it is one base from a much larger clone. CDR3 sequence: CASRDGDRYYDYTF. Here the CDR3 DNA reads TGTGCCAGCAGAGATGGGGACAGATACTATGACTACACCTTC. This chain links TRBV2 with TRBJ1-2, with 7 bases matching TRBD1. The germline V gene has CDR1 SNHLY and CDR2 FYNNEI. The CDR3 is made up of 14 amino acids.

DNA for the CDR3: TGTGCCAGCAGCTTAGATGGGACCCCTCGTCAGCCCCAGCATTTT. Translating gives CASSLDGTPRQPQHF. This chain links TRBV7-2 with TRBJ1-5; a weak D match, TRBD1 (5 bases). The CDR3 is made up of 15 amino acids. CDR1 is SGHTA, CDR2 FQGNSA, per germline. Trimming stripped 1 base from V and 6 bases from J, with 13 bases between.

V is TRBV29-1 and J is TRBJ2-7; 14 bases are a match to TRBD2. This CDR3 region has 15 residues. Trimming removed 7 bases from V and 2 bases from J; junction bases left unmatched: 7. Germline values: CDR1 SQVTM, CDR2 ANQGSEA. The CDR3 sequence: CSAEGTSGGTYEQYF. The CDR3 coding sequence is TGCAGCGCAGAGGGGACTAGCGGGGGTACCTACGAGCAGTACTTC.

This clonotype has a count of ten or more. This chain uses TRBV7-6 with TRBJ1-5, with D possibly TRBD1 on 5 matching bases. In germline, CDR1 is SGHVS, CDR2 FNYEAQ. Trimming shortened V by 2 bases and J by 4 bases, and 12 bases separated the two germline ends. The CDR3 is made up of 15 amino acids. The CDR3 DNA reads TGTGCCAGCAGCTTAAGTGGAGGGGAGAATCAGCCCCAGCATTTT. This translates into CASSLSGGENQPQHF.

V usage is TRBV9 and J usage is TRBJ2-2, with TRBD2 identical over 11 bases. This CDR3 is built from 16 residues. In germline, CDR1 is SGDLS, CDR2 YYNGEE. With V trimmed by 0 bases and J by 7 bases, 5 bases remained unmatched. CDR3 protein: CASSVVAGGPDGELFF. CDR3 DNA: TGTGCCAGCAGCGTAGTAGCGGGGGGGCCGGACGGGGAGCTGTTTTTT.

The chain is built from TRBV9 and TRBJ2-5, with TRBD2 matching over 11 bases. This CDR3 contains 16 residues. Germline loops: CDR1 SGDLS, CDR2 YYNGEE. The V segment lost 0 bases and the J segment 5 bases; nucleotides outside the gene matches: 6. The CDR3, as DNA: TGTGCCAGCAGCGTAGGACTAGCGGGATTGTTGGAGACCCAGTACTTC. This sequence encodes CASSVGLAGLLETQYF.

This clonotype has more than one count but fewer than ten. This chain joins TRBV29-1 and TRBJ2-7; the match to TRBD2 covers 11 bases. Trimming took 6 bases from V and 0 from J; bases not matched to a gene: 4. The CDR3 is made up of 14 amino acids. CDR1 SQVTM and CDR2 ANQGSEA come from the germline V gene. The CDR3 spells CSVGLAGLSYEQYF. CDR3 DNA: TGCAGCGTCGGACTAGCGGGCCTCTCCTACGAGCAGTACTTC.

This chain joins TRBV9 and TRBJ1-1; no definite D call. The CDR3 runs 14 residues. Germline V CDR1 and CDR2: SGDLS, YYNGEE. V shed 0 bases and J shed 3 bases, with 9 bases lying between them. CDR3 DNA sequence: TGTGCCAGCAGCGTAGATGTGGAGGACACTGAAGCTTTCTTT. Its protein is CASSVDVEDTEAFF.

This rearrangement joins TRBV2 to TRBJ1-2; 7 bases line up with TRBD1. The V segment lost 8 bases and the J segment 7 bases; nucleotides outside the gene matches: 16. CDR3 size: 15 residues. CDR1 SNHLY and CDR2 FYNNEI come from the germline V gene. CDR3 DNA: TGTGCCAGCTCACCCTCCTCCGACAGGGCACTTGGCTACACCTTC. Translating gives CASSPSSDRALGYTF.

This clonotype was counted many times. V and J are TRBV15 and TRBJ1-1, with D uncertain. Germline CDR1 reads LNHNV; CDR2 reads YYDKDF (reference sequence). The CDR3 totals 15 residues. V gave up 0 bases and J gave up 5 bases, with 13 bases separating them. CDR3 coding DNA: TGTGCCACCAGCAGAGAGAAGGGAATGGGGACTGAAGCTTTCTTT. Its translation: CATSREKGMGTEAFF.